This TCR beta chain was obtained from a study of blood T cell repertoires in COVID-19. Overall study: Samples of COVID-19 (acute and convalescent) were obtained from the United States, Italy and Spain. From T cells, B-cell-depleted T cells, or PBMCs came the material, which was cDNA or gDNA.

Repertoires were generated with immunoSEQ multiplex PCR, while TCRdb's copy carries only in-frame clones and drops some. The sample gives some 70,000 clones, around 82% of which show up once; around 6.3% is in the top ten. The receptor was derived from a man in his 60s with acute or convalescent COVID-19. The sequencing input was peripheral blood.

The CDR3 nucleotides are TGTGCCACCAGCAGTGGCCAGGGAAACGAAAAACTGTTTTTT. Amino acids: CATSSGQGNEKLFF. The chain uses TRBV15 and TRBJ1-4; tentative D call: TRBD1 (5 bases). V was trimmed by 3 bases and J by 8 bases, leaving 13 bases between them. CDR3 length equals 14 residues. Germline V gene sequence: CDR1 LNHNV, CDR2 YYDKDF (reference sequence).